The entry that follows covers one T cell receptor beta chain sequence. Authors' methods: Estimated nucleated cell counts came from reference gene primer amplification. Repertoires were generated with immunoSEQ multiplex PCR, while TCRdb's copy carries only in-frame clones and drops some. Clonal size and the V and J genes are those of that table, whereas D and trimming came from the DNA. In the table there are 150,000 or so clones, around 84% of which are singletons. This sample is part of a study of blood T cell repertoires in COVID-19. The wider study: Material from acute and convalescent COVID-19 was sourced from the United States, Italy and Spain.

Germline assignment: CDR1 MNHEY and CDR2 SVGAGI. Trimming shortened V by 8 bases and J by 4 bases, and 14 bases separated the two germline ends. The CDR3 consists of 13 residues. The J gene is TRBJ1-2, the V gene TRBV6-5; D is perhaps TRBD1 (6 bases). Sequencing was performed on peripheral blood. The sequence derives from a human donor in a cohort sampled during active COVID-19. The chain's CDR3 is CASVAGGGYGYTF. CDR3 bases: TGTGCCAGCGTCGCGGGGGGCGGCTATGGCTACACCTTC.